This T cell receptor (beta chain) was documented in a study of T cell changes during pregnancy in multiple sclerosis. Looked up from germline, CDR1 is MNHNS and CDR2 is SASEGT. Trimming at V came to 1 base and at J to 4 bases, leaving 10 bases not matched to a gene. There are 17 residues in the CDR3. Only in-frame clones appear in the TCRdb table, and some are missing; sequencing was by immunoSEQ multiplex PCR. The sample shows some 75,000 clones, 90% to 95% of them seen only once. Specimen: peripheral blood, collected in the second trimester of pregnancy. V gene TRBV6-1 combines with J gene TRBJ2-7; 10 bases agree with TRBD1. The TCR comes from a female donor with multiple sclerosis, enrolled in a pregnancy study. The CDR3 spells CASSEETGTGVMYEQYF. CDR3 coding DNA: TGTGCCAGCAGTGAAGAAACCGGGACAGGGGTGATGTACGAGCAGTACTTC.